This TCR beta chain was documented in a study of CDR3 diversity in severe acne. This clonotype was recorded many times. The CDR3 spans 15 residues. From germline, CDR1 is SGHVS and CDR2 FQNEAQ. Germline trimming cut 2 bases from V and 4 bases from J; bases unmatched to any gene: 5. TCRdb re-derived calls from the PCR reads in MiXCR, one entry per CDR3 protein. Of approximately 77,000 distinct CDR3 sequences in the sample, 45% to 55% were seen once. V is TRBV7-8 and J is TRBJ2-3, with TRBD2 matching over 8 bases. The sequenced sample was blood. This clonotype was obtained from a male donor with severe acne vulgaris. CDR3 sequence reads: CASSLYRREADTQYF. The CDR3 bases are TGTGCCAGCAGCTTATATAGGCGGGAGGCAGATACGCAGTATTTT. Variable domain in full (rest from reference TRBV7-8 and TRBJ2-3): GAGVSQSPRYKVAKRGQDVALRCDPISGHVSLFWYQQALGQGPEFLTYFQNEAQLDKSGLPSDRFFAERPEGSVSTLKIQRTQQEDSAVYLCASSLYRREADTQYFGPGTRLTVL.